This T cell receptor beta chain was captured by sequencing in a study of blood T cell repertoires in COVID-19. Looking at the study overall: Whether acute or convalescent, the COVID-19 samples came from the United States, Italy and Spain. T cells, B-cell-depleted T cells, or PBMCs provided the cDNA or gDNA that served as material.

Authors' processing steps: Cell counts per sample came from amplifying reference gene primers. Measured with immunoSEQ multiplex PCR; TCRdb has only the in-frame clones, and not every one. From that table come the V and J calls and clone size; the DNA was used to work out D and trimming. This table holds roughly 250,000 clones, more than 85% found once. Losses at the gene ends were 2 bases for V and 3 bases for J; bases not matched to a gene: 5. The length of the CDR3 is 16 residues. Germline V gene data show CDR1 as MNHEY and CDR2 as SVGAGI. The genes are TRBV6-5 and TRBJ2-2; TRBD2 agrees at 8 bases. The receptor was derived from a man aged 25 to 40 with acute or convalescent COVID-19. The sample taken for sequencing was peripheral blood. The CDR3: CASSYPGGPDTGELFF. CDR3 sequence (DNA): TGTGCCAGCAGTTACCCGGGAGGGCCCGACACCGGGGAGCTGTTTTTT.